Presented here are 21 T cell receptor beta chains from one specimen sequenced in a study of cytomegalovirus exposure and HLA in healthy donors (dated by TCRdb to 2016 to 2017). The method behind the library was the immunoSEQ multiplex PCR assay. A mixture of 60 forward primers for TCR Vbeta segments and 13 reverse primers for TCR Jbeta segments was used in the multiplex PCR. TCRdb carries this immuneACCESS record with in-frame sequences only. Its versions omit some clonotypes, under half of them owing to an unresolved V gene in the studies checked, with the rest unexplained. The sample table shows approximately 200,000 clones, and approximately 83% are seen once. The ten largest clonotypes hold roughly 0.1% of the sample. The material sequenced was PBMCs. Every receptor here comes from a boy aged 2 to 10 in good health and CMV-seronegative.

The chain joins TRBV9 to TRBJ2-5; D gene uncertain. CDR1 is SGDLS, CDR2 YYNGEE, per germline. The CDR3 covers 14 residues. V dropped 3 bases and J dropped 1 base, with 10 bases sitting between them. DNA of the CDR3: TGTGCCAGCAGCGCTACTTATGTCCAAGAGACCCAGTACTTC. Protein: CASSATYVQETQYF.

The rearrangement links TRBV7-2 to TRBJ2-2; no definite D call. V dropped 1 base and J dropped 0 bases, with 6 bases sitting between them. The germline gives CDR1 SGHTA, CDR2 FQGNSA. The CDR3 covers 15 residues. DNA for the CDR3: TGTGCCAGCAGCTTAGGGCTTTCGAACACCGGGGAGCTGTTTTTT. Encoded protein: CASSLGLSNTGELFF.

This chain connects TRBV6-1 to TRBJ2-3, with 7 bases lining up with TRBD2. Germline trimming cut 2 bases from V and 2 bases from J; bases unmatched to any gene: 4. This CDR3 region has 15 residues. Germline V CDR1 and CDR2: MNHNS, SASEGT. The CDR3 DNA reads TGTGCCAGCAGTGAAAGGGGACTACTCACAGATACGCAGTATTTT. It codes for CASSERGLLTDTQYF.

This clone was detected only a few times. The chain carries TRBV4-3 and TRBJ2-1; TRBD2 matches 9 bases. The CDR3 runs to 15 residues. The V and J ends lost 0 bases and 7 bases, in that order; junction bases with no gene match: 4. Germline V gene sequence: CDR1 LGHNA, CDR2 YSLEER. The CDR3 DNA follows: TGCGCCAGCAGCCAAGATAGCGGGGGATGGAATGAGCAGTTCTTC. Translating it yields CASSQDSGGWNEQFF.

As to this clone: The sample holds other DNA sequences that translate to the same CDR3. The CDR3: CASSLGLAGPTDTQYF. As DNA, the CDR3 is TGTGCCAGCAGCTTGGGACTAGCGGGCCCCACAGATACGCAGTATTTT. The chain combines TRBV5-5 with TRBJ2-3; 10 bases are shared with TRBD2. This CDR3 is built from 16 residues. The junction had 3 bases not matched to a gene; V was cut back by 0 bases and J by 2 bases. Germline CDR1 is SGHKS and CDR2 is YYEKEE (reference sequence).

This chain uses TRBV27 with TRBJ1-2, with a possible D match to TRBD1 (6 bases). Between the trimmed V and J ends, which lost 4 bases and 4 bases, there was a span of 13 bases. Germline V gives CDR1 MNHEY, CDR2 SMNVEV (reference sequence). This CDR3 has 14 amino acids. CDR3 loop: CASSSDSHTYGYTF. The CDR3 DNA reads TGTGCCAGCAGTTCGGACAGCCACACCTATGGCTACACCTTC.

V and J are TRBV5-1 and TRBJ1-2, with D unclear. Per germline, CDR1 SGHRS and CDR2 YFSETQ. The ends were cut back, 4 bases at V and 8 bases at J, with 12 bases in the middle. This CDR3 comprises 12 residues. Here the CDR3 reads CASSPLLGGYTF. In DNA, the CDR3 is TGCGCCAGCAGCCCCCTACTAGGGGGCTACACCTTC.

This clone was observed once. The J gene is TRBJ2-7, the V gene TRBV5-4, with TRBD2 matching over 7 bases. The V gene end was trimmed by 3 bases and the J gene end by 0 bases; junction bases not matched to a gene: 6. This CDR3 contains 15 residues. Germline V gene data show CDR1 as SGHNT and CDR2 as YYREEE (reference sequence). The CDR3: CASSWGGSSSYEQYF. CDR3 DNA: TGTGCCAGCAGCTGGGGGGGGTCGAGCTCCTACGAGCAGTACTTC.

As for this clone: Other DNA sequences in the same sample also yield this CDR3. The chain couples TRBV19 to TRBJ1-5, with D possibly matching TRBD1 (5 bases). Germline V CDR1 and CDR2: LNHDA, SQIVND (reference sequence). The ends were cut back, 0 bases at V and 7 bases at J, with 10 bases in the middle. This CDR3 is built from 14 residues. Here the CDR3 DNA reads TGTGCCAGTAGTATAGAGGGGAGGGGCCAGCCCCAGCATTTT. It yields the protein CASSIEGRGQPQHF.

The chain has TRBV19 and TRBJ1-1; D unclear. Trimming took 5 bases from V and 5 from J, leaving 9 bases between them. Germline V CDR1 and CDR2: LNHDA, SQIVND (reference sequence). This CDR3 spans 12 amino acids. The CDR3 DNA reads as TGTGCCAGTAGTCCTACGGGAACTGAAGCTTTCTTT. Encoded protein: CASSPTGTEAFF. The entire variable domain, with the rest obtained from reference TRBV19 and TRBJ1-1, is as follows: DGGITQSPKYLFRKEGQNVTLSCEQNLNHDAMYWYRQDPGQGLRLIYYSQIVNDFQKGDIAEGYSVSREKKESFPLTVTSAQKNPTAFYLCASSPTGTEAFFGQGTRLTVV.

This sequence joins TRBV5-1 and TRBJ1-1, with D hard to call. V dropped 0 bases and J dropped 0 bases, with 6 bases sitting between them. The CDR3 runs 14 residues. Looked up from germline, CDR1 is SGHRS and CDR2 is YFSETQ. The DNA for the CDR3 is TGCGCCAGCAGCTTGGAACAGCTGAACACTGAAGCTTTCTTT. Its protein product is CASSLEQLNTEAFF.

The V gene is TRBV18, the J gene TRBJ2-4, with D maybe TRBD1 (6 bases). This CDR3 is 16 amino acids long. The ends were cut back, 0 bases at V and 1 base at J, with 10 bases in the middle. Germline V gene lookup returns CDR1 KGHSH and CDR2 LQKENI. Here the CDR3 reads CASSPPRGLAKNIQYF. The CDR3 bases are TGTGCCAGCTCACCACCGAGGGGGTTGGCCAAAAACATTCAGTACTTC.

In its sample, this clone was seen once. This sequence joins TRBV21-1 and TRBJ1-6; TRBD1, the D gene given by the table, was not confirmed from the DNA. TRBV21-1 is marked as a pseudogene. The CDR3 totals 13 residues. The CDR3 DNA reads TGTGCCAGCAGCAGGGACAGTTGGTCACCCCTCCACTTT. This gives the protein CASSRDSWSPLHF.

This chain connects TRBV5-4 to TRBJ2-5, with 8 positions matching TRBD1. Germline assignment: CDR1 SGHNT and CDR2 YYREEE (reference sequence). V lost 0 bases to trimming and J lost 10 bases; unmatched junction nucleotides: 11. The CDR3 has 15 residues. CDR3 in amino acids: CASSLVEGQGRSQYF. For the CDR3, the DNA is TGTGCCAGCAGCTTGGTGGAAGGACAGGGAAGAAGCCAGTACTTC.

This chain links TRBV4-3 with TRBJ1-2; D is possibly TRBD1 (6 bases). Germline-derived CDR1 and CDR2 are LGHNA and YSLEER. This CDR3 region has 15 residues. Trimming took off 1 base at V and 4 bases at J, with 13 bases between the two ends. This CDR3 reads CASSQVGEGVYGYTF. CDR3 sequence (DNA): TGCGCCAGCAGCCAAGTAGGGGAGGGGGTCTATGGCTACACCTTC.

The table lists this clone with a count of one. An end of the junction differs from the germline gene, which may be a read error. The gene calls are TRBV7-9 and TRBJ2-5; tentative D call: TRBD2 (5 bases). This CDR3 is built from 15 residues. The V gene's germline CDR1 is SEHNR and CDR2 FQNEAQ (reference sequence). CDR3 nucleotides: TGTGCCAGCAACTTACTAGAAGCTATCAAGGAGACCCAGTACTTC. Its translation: CASNLLEAIKETQYF.

In DNA form, the CDR3 reads TGCGCCAGCAGCCGGGGGGGAGATCTCTATGGCTACACCTTC. This encodes CASSRGGDLYGYTF. The chain recombines TRBV5-1 with TRBJ1-2, with D possibly matching TRBD1 (5 bases). Trimming shortened V by 4 bases and J by 4 bases, and 14 bases separated the two germline ends. This CDR3 contains 14 residues. CDR1 is SGHRS, CDR2 YFSETQ, per germline.

As DNA, the CDR3 is TGCAGTGTGGGGAGCTCCTACGAGCAGTACTTC. It encodes CSVGSSYEQYF. The gene calls are TRBV20-1 and TRBJ2-7; the D gene is possibly TRBD2 (5 bases). V lost 7 bases to trimming and J lost 0 bases, with 7 bases between them. Per germline, CDR1 DFQATT and CDR2 SNEGSKA (reference sequence). The CDR3 has 11 amino acids.

The CDR3 loop is CASSEKRTLRAFF. The CDR3 coding sequence is TGTGCCAGCAGTGAAAAGCGGACGCTGCGGGCTTTCTTT. This chain joins TRBV2 and TRBJ1-1, with no clear D. The germline V gene encodes CDR1 SNHLY and CDR2 FYNNEI. The CDR3 is 13 residues long. Trimming removed 2 bases from V and 11 bases from J, with 15 bases in between. The whole variable domain, remainder taken from reference TRBV2 and TRBJ1-1, is EPEVTQTPSHQVTQMGQEVILRCVPISNHLYFYWYRQILGQKVEFLVSFYNNEISEKSEIFDDQFSVERPDGSNFTLKIRSTKLEDSAMYFCASSEKRTLRAFFGQGTRLTVV.

The rearrangement links TRBV19 to TRBJ2-7; a possible D gene is TRBD2 (6 bases). V lost 4 bases, J lost 6 bases, and 13 bases lay in between. This CDR3 has 13 amino acids. The germline gives CDR1 LNHDA, CDR2 SQIVND (reference sequence). CDR3 sequence reads: CASSTIRDSEQYF. The CDR3 nucleotides are TGTGCCAGTAGTACTATCCGGGACTCCGAGCAGTACTTC.

This chain uses TRBV4-1 with TRBJ1-2; no firm D call. Germline V lookup: CDR1 MGHRA, CDR2 YSYEKL. V lost 0 bases to trimming and J lost 8 bases, with 7 bases between them. CDR3 length: 12 amino acids. Written as DNA, the CDR3 is TGCGCCAGCAGCCAAGATATGCGGGGCTACACCTTC. Protein: CASSQDMRGYTF.